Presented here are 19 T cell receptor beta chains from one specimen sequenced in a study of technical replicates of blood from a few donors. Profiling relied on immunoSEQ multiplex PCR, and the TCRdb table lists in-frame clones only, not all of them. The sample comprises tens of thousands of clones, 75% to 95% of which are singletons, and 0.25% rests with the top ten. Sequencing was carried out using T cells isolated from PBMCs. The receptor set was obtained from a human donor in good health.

The CDR3 protein is CASRPGGQGAYQPQHF. CDR3 nucleotide sequence: TGTGCCAGCAGGCCCGGCGGCCAGGGGGCGTATCAGCCCCAGCATTTT. This chain connects TRBV28 to TRBJ1-5; 8 nucleotides match TRBD1. The CDR3 sequence is 16 residues long. With 6 bases clipped from V and 5 bases from J, the junction kept 12 bases outside the gene matches. The germline CDR1 and CDR2 sequences are MDHEN and SYDVKM. Supplemented by reference TRBV28 and TRBJ1-5, the full variable domain reads DVKVTQSSRYLVKRTGEKVFLECVQDMDHENMFWYRQDPGLGLRLIYFSYDVKMKEKGDIPEGYSVSREKKERFSLILESASTNQTSMYLCASRPGGQGAYQPQHFGDGTRLSIL.

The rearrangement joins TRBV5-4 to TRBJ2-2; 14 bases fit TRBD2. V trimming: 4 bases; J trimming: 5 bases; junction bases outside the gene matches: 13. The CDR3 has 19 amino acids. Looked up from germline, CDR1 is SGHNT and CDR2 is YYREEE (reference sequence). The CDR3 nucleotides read TGTGCCAGCAGCATGCGACTAGCGGGGGGGCCTAGGGGTACCGGGGAGCTGTTTTTT. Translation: CASSMRLAGGPRGTGELFF.

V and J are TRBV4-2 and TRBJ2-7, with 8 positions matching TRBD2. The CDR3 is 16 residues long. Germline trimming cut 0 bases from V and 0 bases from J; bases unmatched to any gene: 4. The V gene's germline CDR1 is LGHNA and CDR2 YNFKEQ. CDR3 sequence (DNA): TGTGCCAGCAGCCAAGACCCTAGCGGGTCCTCCTACGAGCAGTACTTC. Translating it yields CASSQDPSGSSYEQYF.

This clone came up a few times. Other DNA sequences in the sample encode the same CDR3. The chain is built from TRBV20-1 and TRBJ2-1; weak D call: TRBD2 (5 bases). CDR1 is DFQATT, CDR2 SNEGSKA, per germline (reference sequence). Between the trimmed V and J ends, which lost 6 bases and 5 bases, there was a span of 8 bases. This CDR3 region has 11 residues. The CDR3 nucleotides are TGCAGTGCCAGGCGGGACAATGAGCAGTTCTTC. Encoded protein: CSARRDNEQFF.

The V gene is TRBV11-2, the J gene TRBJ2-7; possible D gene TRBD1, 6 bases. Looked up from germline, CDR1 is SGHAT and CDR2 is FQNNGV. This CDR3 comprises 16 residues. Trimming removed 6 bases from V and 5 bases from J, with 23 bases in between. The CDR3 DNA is TGTGCCAGCAGGGACATCACAGGGATGGTTGGAAACGAGCAGTACTTC. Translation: CASRDITGMVGNEQYF. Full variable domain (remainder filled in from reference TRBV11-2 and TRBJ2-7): EAGVAQSPRYKIIEKRQSVAFWCNPISGHATLYWYQQILGQGPKLLIQFQNNGVVDDSQLPKDRFSAERLKGVDSTLKIQPAKLEDSAVYLCASRDITGMVGNEQYFGPGTRLTVT.

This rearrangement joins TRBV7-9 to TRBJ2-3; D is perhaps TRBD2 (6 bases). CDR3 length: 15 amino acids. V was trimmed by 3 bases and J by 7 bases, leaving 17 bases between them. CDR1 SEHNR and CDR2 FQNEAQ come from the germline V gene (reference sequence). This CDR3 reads CASSLMGGDLNTQYF. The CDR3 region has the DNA TGTGCCAGCAGCTTGATGGGGGGAGACTTAAATACGCAGTATTTT.

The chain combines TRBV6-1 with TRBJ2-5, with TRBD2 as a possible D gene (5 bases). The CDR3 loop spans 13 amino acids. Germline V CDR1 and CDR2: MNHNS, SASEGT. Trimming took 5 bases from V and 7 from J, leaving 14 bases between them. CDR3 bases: TGTGCCAGCAGTACCGTACCAAGCGGGACCCAGTACTTC. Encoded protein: CASSTVPSGTQYF.

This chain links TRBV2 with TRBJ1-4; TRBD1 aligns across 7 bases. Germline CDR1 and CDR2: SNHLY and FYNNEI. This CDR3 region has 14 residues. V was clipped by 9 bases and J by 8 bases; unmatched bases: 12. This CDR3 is CASKYRGFEEKLFF. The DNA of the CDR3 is TGTGCCAGTAAATACAGGGGATTTGAGGAAAAACTGTTTTTT. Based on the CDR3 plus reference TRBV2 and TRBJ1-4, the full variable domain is EPEVTQTPSHQVTQMGQEVILRCVPISNHLYFYWYRQILGQKVEFLVSFYNNEISEKSEIFDDQFSVERPDGSNFTLKIRSTKLEDSAMYFCASKYRGFEEKLFFGSGTQLSVL.

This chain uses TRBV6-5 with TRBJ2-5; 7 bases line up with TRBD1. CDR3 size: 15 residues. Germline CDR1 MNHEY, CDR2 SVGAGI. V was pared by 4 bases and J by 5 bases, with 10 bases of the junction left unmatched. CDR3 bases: TGTGCCAGCAGTTGGTCGGGACAGTGGTCCGAGACCCAGTACTTC. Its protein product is CASSWSGQWSETQYF.

The CDR3 DNA reads TGTGCCAGCAGTTTATGGACAGGAGGGTACGAGCAGTACTTC. It is translated as CASSLWTGGYEQYF. The chain carries TRBV27 and TRBJ2-7, with D perhaps matching TRBD1 (7 bases). CDR3 length equals 14 residues. V lost 1 base and J 4 bases, leaving 11 bases between the germline ends. The germline gives CDR1 MNHEY, CDR2 SMNVEV (reference sequence).

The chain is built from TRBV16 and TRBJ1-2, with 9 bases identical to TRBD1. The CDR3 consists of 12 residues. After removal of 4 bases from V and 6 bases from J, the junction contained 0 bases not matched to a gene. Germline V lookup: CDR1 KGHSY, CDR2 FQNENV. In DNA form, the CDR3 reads TGTGCCAGCAGCCGGGACAGGGATGGCTACACCTTC. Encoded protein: CASSRDRDGYTF.

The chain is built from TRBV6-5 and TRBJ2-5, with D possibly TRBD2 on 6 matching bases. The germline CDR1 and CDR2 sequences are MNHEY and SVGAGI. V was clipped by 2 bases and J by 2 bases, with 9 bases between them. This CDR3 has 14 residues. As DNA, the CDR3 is TGTGCCAGCAGTTACCTGGGACTGCAAGAGACCCAGTACTTC. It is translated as CASSYLGLQETQYF.

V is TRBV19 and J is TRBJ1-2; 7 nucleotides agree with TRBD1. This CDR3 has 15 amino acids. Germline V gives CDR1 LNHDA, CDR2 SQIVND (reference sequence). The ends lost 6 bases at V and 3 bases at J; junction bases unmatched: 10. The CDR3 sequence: CASSVTGGQYYGYTF. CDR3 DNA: TGTGCCAGTAGCGTGACTGGGGGACAGTACTATGGCTACACCTTC.

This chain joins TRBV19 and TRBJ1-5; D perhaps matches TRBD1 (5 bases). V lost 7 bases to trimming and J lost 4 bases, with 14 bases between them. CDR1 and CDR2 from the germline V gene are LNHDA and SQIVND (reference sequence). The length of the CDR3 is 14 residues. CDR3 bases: TGTGCCAGTACCTCTCACAGGACGAATCAGCCCCAGCATTTT. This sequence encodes CASTSHRTNQPQHF.

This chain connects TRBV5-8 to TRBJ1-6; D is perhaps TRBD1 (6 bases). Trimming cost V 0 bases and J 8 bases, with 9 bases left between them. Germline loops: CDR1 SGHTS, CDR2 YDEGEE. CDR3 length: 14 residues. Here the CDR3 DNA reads TGTGCCAGCAGCTTGGGGGGGCTGGATTCACCCCTCCACTTT. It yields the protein CASSLGGLDSPLHF.

Written as DNA, the CDR3 is TGTGCCAGTAGCACCCTTGGGGGGGCGTTCTACGAGCAGTACTTC. It encodes CASSTLGGAFYEQYF. V and J are TRBV19 and TRBJ2-7; tentatively, D is TRBD2 (7 bases). V lost 6 bases, J lost 3 bases, and 18 bases lay in between. The CDR3 has 15 amino acids. In germline, CDR1 is LNHDA, CDR2 SQIVND (reference sequence).

The CDR3 reads CASSRQGAQPQHF. CDR3 nucleotides: TGCGCCAGCAGCCGACAGGGGGCGCAGCCCCAGCATTTT. V usage is TRBV4-1 and J usage is TRBJ1-5; TRBD1 agrees at 10 bases. The trim removed 4 bases at V and 7 bases at J, leaving 1 base unmatched. From germline, CDR1 is MGHRA and CDR2 YSYEKL. CDR3 size: 13 residues.

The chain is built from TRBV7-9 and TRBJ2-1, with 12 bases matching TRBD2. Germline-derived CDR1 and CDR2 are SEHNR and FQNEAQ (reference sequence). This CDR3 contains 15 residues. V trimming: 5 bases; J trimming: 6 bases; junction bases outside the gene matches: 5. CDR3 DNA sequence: TGTGCCAGCAGCCCGAGGACTAGCGGGATCAATGAGCAGTTCTTC. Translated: CASSPRTSGINEQFF. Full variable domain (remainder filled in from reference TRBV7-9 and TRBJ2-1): DTGVSQNPRHKITKRGQNVTFRCDPISEHNRLYWYRQTLGQGPEFLTYFQNEAQLEKSRLLSDRFSAERPKGSFSTLEIQRTEQGDSAMYLCASSPRTSGINEQFFGPGTRLTVL.

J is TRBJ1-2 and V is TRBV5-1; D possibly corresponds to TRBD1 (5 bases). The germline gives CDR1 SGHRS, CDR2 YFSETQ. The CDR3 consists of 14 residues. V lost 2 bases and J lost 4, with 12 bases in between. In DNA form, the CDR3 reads TGCGCCAGCAGCTTAACCAGGGTAGTCTATGGCTACACCTTC. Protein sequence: CASSLTRVVYGYTF.